The 4 T cell receptor beta chains below all came from one sample that was sequenced in a study of CD8+ T cells in alopecia areata. Following extraction, RNA underwent reverse transcription to cDNA, which served as the sequencing template. Profiled with immunoSEQ multiplex PCR; TCRdb holds only in-frame clones, not every one. The table shows approximately 98,000 clones, with about 60% occurring only once. The sample consisted of NKG2D-low CD8+ T cells sorted from blood. The origin of the receptors is a human donor with alopecia areata.

This CDR3 reads CAWSSIRRGNEQFF. The CDR3 nucleotides are TGTGCCTGGAGCTCGATAAGACGTGGCAATGAGCAGTTCTTC. The rearrangement joins TRBV30 to TRBJ2-1; unclear D gene. Trimming took off 3 bases at V and 6 bases at J, with 15 bases between the two ends. In germline, CDR1 is GTSNPN, CDR2 SVGIG (reference sequence). This CDR3 is built from 14 residues.

The chain uses TRBV6-5 and TRBJ2-7; TRBD1 is a possible D gene (6 bases). V was pared by 6 bases and J by 5 bases, with 14 bases between. Germline CDR1 reads MNHEY; CDR2 reads SVGAGI. This CDR3 comprises 13 residues. The CDR3 reads CASSQGFSDEQYF. As DNA, the CDR3 is TGTGCCAGCAGCCAGGGGTTTAGCGACGAGCAGTACTTC.

V gene TRBV7-2 combines with J gene TRBJ2-7; 11 bases are shared with TRBD2. Germline values: CDR1 SGHTA, CDR2 FQGNSA. The V gene end was trimmed by 1 base and the J gene end by 6 bases; junction bases not matched to a gene: 2. The CDR3 consists of 14 residues. The CDR3 nucleotides read TGTGCCAGCAGCTTAGGACTAGCGGGACTCGAGCAGTACTTC. This gives the protein CASSLGLAGLEQYF.

The chain combines TRBV4-1 with TRBJ2-7, with D maybe TRBD2 (5 bases). Germline assignment: CDR1 MGHRA and CDR2 YSYEKL. The CDR3 contains 16 residues. The V end lost 1 base, the J end lost 0 bases, and 13 bases lay between the germline ends. CDR3 coding DNA: TGCGCCAGCAGCCAAGTGGCGGGTCAAGCCTCCTACGAGCAGTACTTC. Protein product: CASSQVAGQASYEQYF.